The 22 T cell receptor beta chains reported below all come from one sample, sequenced in a study of cytomegalovirus exposure and HLA in healthy donors. The PCR was carried out with 60 Vbeta primers and 13 Jbeta primers. TCRdb's copy holds only in-frame clones and misses some; the assay was immunoSEQ multiplex PCR. In the table there are some 150,000 clones, roughly four fifths of which are singletons. Sequenced sample: PBMCs. Receptors were obtained from a man aged 25-45 years in good health and CMV-seropositive.

A word on this clone: The identical CDR3 is also encoded by other nucleotide sequences in the sample. This chain uses TRBV6-5 with TRBJ1-1; tentatively, D is TRBD1 (5 bases). CDR1 and CDR2 from the germline V gene are MNHEY and SVGAGI. CDR3 length: 14 amino acids. Deletions cut 3 bases from V and 0 bases from J, with 8 bases between. CDR3 in amino acids: CASSYSGLNTEAFF. In DNA, the CDR3 is TGTGCCAGCAGTTATTCAGGGTTGAACACTGAAGCTTTCTTT.

The genes are TRBV15 and TRBJ1-2; 7 nucleotides line up with TRBD1. Germline V gene lookup returns CDR1 LNHNV and CDR2 YYDKDF (reference sequence). V lost 2 bases, J lost 7 bases, and 4 bases stayed unmatched. This CDR3 is built from 13 residues. Here the CDR3 DNA reads TGTGCCACCAGCAGAATAGACAGGGCTGGCTACACCTTC. It translates to CATSRIDRAGYTF.

The V and J genes are TRBV6-5 and TRBJ2-5; D is perhaps TRBD2 (7 bases). In germline, CDR1 is MNHEY, CDR2 SVGAGI. The CDR3 is made up of 13 amino acids. V dropped 5 bases and J dropped 5 bases, with 12 bases sitting between them. In DNA, the CDR3 is TGTGCCAGCAGTCCGAGGGGGGGCGAGACCCAGTACTTC. Its translation: CASSPRGGETQYF.

The chain combines TRBV27 with TRBJ1-1; 8 nucleotides agree with TRBD1. The germline gives CDR1 MNHEY, CDR2 SMNVEV (reference sequence). This CDR3 is 13 amino acids long. Trimming at V came to 6 bases and at J to 3 bases, leaving 3 bases not matched to a gene. The CDR3 spells CASSKTGDTEAFF. Written as DNA, the CDR3 is TGTGCCAGCAGCAAGACAGGGGACACTGAAGCTTTCTTT.

This clone was detected once. The chain is built from TRBV16 and TRBJ1-2; no clear D. The V gene lost 3 bases and the J gene lost 7 bases, with 12 bases spanning the gap. The CDR3 runs to 13 residues. CDR1 and CDR2 (germline): KGHSY, FQNENV. CDR3 bases: TGTGCCAGCAGCCACTCGACTTCGCCTGGCTACACCTTC. This gives the protein CASSHSTSPGYTF.

V usage is TRBV28 and J usage is TRBJ1-2, with a tentative D call TRBD1 (6 bases). The CDR3 length is 15 residues. Germline loops: CDR1 MDHEN, CDR2 SYDVKM. V lost 9 bases and J lost 3, with 20 bases in between. The CDR3 bases are TGTGCCAGTCTCCCCCGAACAGGGCGCTACTATGGCTACACCTTC. Its protein product is CASLPRTGRYYGYTF.

V gene TRBV10-3 combines with J gene TRBJ2-7; weak D call: TRBD1 (6 bases). The germline V gene encodes CDR1 ENHRY and CDR2 SYGVKD. V shed 3 bases and J shed 2 bases, with 11 bases lying between them. The CDR3 length is 14 residues. The CDR3: CAISDGTITYEQYF. The DNA of the CDR3 is TGTGCCATCAGTGATGGGACAATTACCTACGAGCAGTACTTC.

This clone appeared once. The rearrangement uses TRBV19 and TRBJ1-6; 9 bases agree with TRBD1. The CDR3 is made up of 15 amino acids. Looked up from germline, CDR1 is LNHDA and CDR2 is SQIVND (reference sequence). V was clipped by 4 bases and J by 10 bases; unmatched bases: 8. The CDR3 DNA follows: TGTGCCAGTAGTAAAAGCCGGGACAGGGTCTCACCCCTCCACTTT. This encodes CASSKSRDRVSPLHF.

The chain carries TRBV2 and TRBJ2-1; TRBD2 might be the D (5 bases). Germline lookup yields CDR1 SNHLY and CDR2 FYNNEI. The CDR3 is made up of 13 amino acids. Trimming took off 7 bases at V and 9 bases at J, with 16 bases between the two ends. The CDR3 bases are TGTGCCAGCACTATAGGGCGAGGAGGTGAGCAGTTCTTC. Amino acids: CASTIGRGGEQFF.

V is TRBV5-8 and J is TRBJ1-2; D is possibly TRBD1 (6 bases). This CDR3 has 13 residues. Germline CDR1 SGHTS, CDR2 YDEGEE. With 2 bases removed from V and 7 bases from J, the gap between germline ends came to 12 bases. CDR3 coding DNA: TGTGCCAGCAGCTTCGGGGGGGCGACTGGCTACACCTTC. Translation: CASSFGGATGYTF.

The sample holds a few counts of this clone. The chain recombines TRBV28 with TRBJ1-1; 7 positions agree with TRBD1. There are 12 residues in the CDR3. V lost 8 bases, J lost 3 bases, and 3 bases stayed unmatched. Germline V gene data show CDR1 as MDHEN and CDR2 as SYDVKM. CDR3 sequence reads: CASRTGDTEAFF. For the CDR3, the DNA is TGTGCCAGCCGAACAGGGGACACTGAAGCTTTCTTT. The whole variable domain, filled in from reference TRBV28 and TRBJ1-1, reads DVKVTQSSRYLVKRTGEKVFLECVQDMDHENMFWYRQDPGLGLRLIYFSYDVKMKEKGDIPEGYSVSREKKERFSLILESASTNQTSMYLCASRTGDTEAFFGQGTRLTVV.

This sequence joins TRBV5-4 and TRBJ2-5; the D is unclear. Germline-derived CDR1 and CDR2 are SGHNT and YYREEE (reference sequence). V gave up 0 bases and J gave up 3 bases, with 15 bases separating them. The CDR3 totals 16 residues. This CDR3 reads CASSLGLGGIEETQYF. As DNA, the CDR3 is TGTGCCAGCAGCTTGGGGTTAGGCGGAATTGAAGAGACCCAGTACTTC.

The chain carries TRBV7-9 and TRBJ2-3; possibly TRBD2 for D (6 bases). V gave up 2 bases and J gave up 6 bases, with 15 bases separating them. The length of the CDR3 is 15 residues. The V gene's germline CDR1 is SEHNR and CDR2 FQNEAQ (reference sequence). The CDR3 nucleotides are TGTGCCAGCAGCTTACGAGGGGACCGGGGGGATACGCAGTATTTT. This sequence encodes CASSLRGDRGDTQYF. Based on the CDR3 plus reference TRBV7-9 and TRBJ2-3, the full variable domain is DTGVSQNPRHKITKRGQNVTFRCDPISEHNRLYWYRQTLGQGPEFLTYFQNEAQLEKSRLLSDRFSAERPKGSFSTLEIQRTEQGDSAMYLCASSLRGDRGDTQYFGPGTRLTVL.

This clone showed up just once. This sequence joins TRBV5-1 and TRBJ2-4; D not resolved. V lost 4 bases, J lost 1 base, and 15 bases lay in between. The CDR3 has 16 amino acids. CDR1 is SGHRS and CDR2 is YFSETQ in the germline V gene. CDR3 protein: CASSPYARLAKNIQYF. The CDR3 coding sequence is TGCGCCAGCAGCCCCTACGCCCGTTTGGCCAAAAACATTCAGTACTTC.

The V and J genes are TRBV28 and TRBJ2-3; 11 nucleotides line up with TRBD2. The ends lost 2 bases at V and 4 bases at J; junction bases unmatched: 5. CDR1 and CDR2 from the germline V gene are MDHEN and SYDVKM. This CDR3 comprises 16 residues. CDR3 bases: TGTGCCAGCAGTTTAATTTGGGGACTAGCGGCAGATACGCAGTATTTT. It encodes CASSLIWGLAADTQYF. Supplemented by reference TRBV28 and TRBJ2-3, the full variable domain reads DVKVTQSSRYLVKRTGEKVFLECVQDMDHENMFWYRQDPGLGLRLIYFSYDVKMKEKGDIPEGYSVSREKKERFSLILESASTNQTSMYLCASSLIWGLAADTQYFGPGTRLTVL.

The chain joins TRBV7-6 to TRBJ2-7; tentative D call: TRBD2 (6 bases). Germline V CDR1 and CDR2: SGHVS, FNYEAQ. The CDR3 has 14 residues. Between the trimmed V and J ends, which lost 3 bases and 0 bases, there was a span of 9 bases. The CDR3: CASSFASDSYEQYF. The CDR3 DNA is TGTGCCAGCAGCTTCGCTAGCGACTCCTACGAGCAGTACTTC.

The chain is built from TRBV10-2 and TRBJ1-2; 7 bases are shared with TRBD1. This CDR3 is built from 15 residues. V lost 6 bases and J lost 2; bases outside the gene matches: 9. Germline lookup yields CDR1 WSHSY and CDR2 SAAADI. The CDR3 loop reads CASRPGQGENYGYTF. The DNA for the CDR3 is TGCGCCAGCAGGCCCGGGCAGGGGGAGAACTATGGCTACACCTTC.

The chain employs TRBV29-1 and TRBJ2-1; the D gene is possibly TRBD1 (6 bases). V was pared by 2 bases and J by 7 bases, with 12 bases between. This CDR3 has 13 amino acids. CDR1 and CDR2 from the germline V gene are SQVTM and ANQGSEA. CDR3 nucleotide sequence: TGCAGCGTTGAACCCAGCCAGGGGAATGAGCAGTTCTTC. The encoded protein is CSVEPSQGNEQFF.

The sample holds a few counts of this clone. V gene TRBV5-1 combines with J gene TRBJ2-2, with D perhaps TRBD2 (6 bases). The CDR3 extends over 14 amino acids. Deletions cut 4 bases from V and 7 bases from J, with 14 bases between. The germline V gene has CDR1 SGHRS and CDR2 YFSETQ. Written as DNA, the CDR3 is TGCGCCAGCAGCGTTGGGGCCGGGAGCGGGGAGCTGTTTTTT. This sequence encodes CASSVGAGSGELFF.

A few counts support this clone. The chain combines TRBV7-9 with TRBJ2-2; D is unclear. This CDR3 is 15 amino acids long. Trimming cost V 5 bases and J 7 bases, with 17 bases left between them. Germline CDR1 reads SEHNR; CDR2 reads FQNEAQ (reference sequence). This chain's CDR3 is CASSDSTVFVGELFF. The CDR3 coding sequence is TGTGCCAGCAGCGATAGTACGGTTTTCGTCGGGGAGCTGTTTTTT.

The J gene is TRBJ2-7, the V gene TRBV28, with 8 nucleotides matching TRBD1. This CDR3 contains 15 residues. Germline V gene data show CDR1 as MDHEN and CDR2 as SYDVKM. V trimming: 7 bases; J trimming: 7 bases; junction bases outside the gene matches: 15. CDR3 residues: CASTLKGARGREQYF. CDR3 nucleotides: TGTGCCAGCACCCTCAAGGGGGCCAGGGGGCGGGAGCAGTACTTC.

The chain uses TRBV29-1 and TRBJ2-1; 7 nucleotides align to TRBD2. Trimming at V came to 5 bases and at J to 1 base, leaving 2 bases not matched to a gene. Per the germline V gene, CDR1 is SQVTM and CDR2 is ANQGSEA. The CDR3 contains 13 residues. The CDR3, as DNA: TGCAGCGTTCGCGGGGGATCCTACAATGAGCAGTTCTTC. Amino acids: CSVRGGSYNEQFF.